This T cell receptor (beta chain) is from a study of blood T cell repertoires in COVID-19. Study background: In each case, the material was cDNA or gDNA derived from T cells, B-cell-depleted T cells, or PBMCs.

Assignments of participants to cohorts depended upon their own reported clinical history. Germline V lookup: CDR1 SGHVS, CDR2 FQNEAQ. The CDR3 has 18 residues. The V and J ends lost 4 bases and 8 bases respectively, with 26 bases between them. Profiling relied on immunoSEQ multiplex PCR, and the TCRdb table lists in-frame clones only, not all of them. In the table there are about 200,000 clones, 65% to 85% of which are singletons. Source material: PBMCs or T cells enriched from blood (not recorded which). The origin of this receptor is a man aged 35 to 55 who had recovered from COVID-19. This chain joins TRBV7-8 and TRBJ1-4; a weak D match, TRBD1 (6 bases). The CDR3 sequence is CASSSERVQRGNREKLFF. DNA of the CDR3: TGTGCCAGCAGCTCCGAGAGAGTGCAGAGGGGGAACAGGGAAAAACTGTTTTTT. Combining the CDR3 with reference TRBV7-8 and TRBJ1-4 gives the whole variable domain GAGVSQSPRYKVAKRGQDVALRCDPISGHVSLFWYQQALGQGPEFLTYFQNEAQLDKSGLPSDRFFAERPEGSVSTLKIQRTQQEDSAVYLCASSSERVQRGNREKLFFGSGTQLSVL.